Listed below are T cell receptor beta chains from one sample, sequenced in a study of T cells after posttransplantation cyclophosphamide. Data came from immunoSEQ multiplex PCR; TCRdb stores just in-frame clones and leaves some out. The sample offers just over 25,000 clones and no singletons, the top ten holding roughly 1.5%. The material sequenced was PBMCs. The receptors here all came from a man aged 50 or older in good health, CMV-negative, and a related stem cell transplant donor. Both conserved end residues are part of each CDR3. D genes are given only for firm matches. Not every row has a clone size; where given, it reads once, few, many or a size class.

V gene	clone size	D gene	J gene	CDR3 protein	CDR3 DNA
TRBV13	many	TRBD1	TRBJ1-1	CASSLQGGVNTEAFF	TGTGCCAGCAGCTTGCAGGGGGGCGTGAACACTGAAGCTTTCTTT
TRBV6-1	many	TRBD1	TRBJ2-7	CASSRTGDYVEQYF	TGTGCCAGCAGCCGGACAGGGGACTACGTCGAGCAGTACTTC
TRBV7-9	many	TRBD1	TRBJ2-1	CASSLGGTGATYGQFF	TGTGCCAGCAGCTTGGGCGGGACAGGGGCTACTTATGGGCAGTTCTTC
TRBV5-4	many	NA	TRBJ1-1	CASSLAAGVRGNTEAFF	TGTGCCAGCAGCTTGGCCGCGGGGGTTAGAGGGAACACTGAAGCTTTCTTT
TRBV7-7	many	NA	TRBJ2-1	CASSQGHLNEQFF	TGTGCTAGCAGCCAGGGACATCTCAATGAGCAGTTCTTC
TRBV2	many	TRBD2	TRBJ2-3	CASSEIAGGTDTQYF	TGTGCCAGCAGTGAAATAGCGGGGGGCACAGATACGCAGTATTTT
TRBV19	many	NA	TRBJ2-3	CASSLGGERTDTQYF	TGTGCCAGTAGCTTAGGGGGAGAACGTACAGATACGCAGTATTTT
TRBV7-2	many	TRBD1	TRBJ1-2	CASSRAGTGGNYGYTF	TGTGCCAGCAGCCGGGCCGGGACAGGGGGGAACTATGGCTACACCTTC
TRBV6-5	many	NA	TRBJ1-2	CASSHPGSGYTF	TGTGCCAGCAGCCACCCCGGGAGCGGCTACACCTTC
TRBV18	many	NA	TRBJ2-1	CASSPGRRNNEQFF	TGTGCCAGCTCACCAGGCCGGAGGAACAATGAGCAGTTCTTC
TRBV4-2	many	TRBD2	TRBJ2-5	CASSQTSGGLQETQYF	TGTGCCAGCAGCCAAACTAGCGGGGGTCTACAAGAGACCCAGTACTTC
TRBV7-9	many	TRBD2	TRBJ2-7	CASSLGLAGVSDEQYF	TGTGCCAGCAGCTTAGGCCTAGCGGGAGTATCTGACGAGCAGTACTTC
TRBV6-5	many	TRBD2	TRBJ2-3	CASSYSTGGPSDTQYF	TGTGCCAGCAGTTACTCAACGGGGGGGCCATCAGATACGCAGTATTTT
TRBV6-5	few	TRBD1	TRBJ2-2	CASGTGETGELFF	TGTGCCAGCGGGACAGGGGAAACCGGGGAGCTGTTTTTT
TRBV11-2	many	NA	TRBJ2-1	CASSSGTRRNEQFF	TGTGCCAGCAGCTCAGGGACTCGCCGCAATGAGCAGTTCTTC
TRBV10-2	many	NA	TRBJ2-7	CASSVKRPDEQYF	TGCGCCAGCAGTGTGAAGCGCCCCGACGAGCAGTACTTC
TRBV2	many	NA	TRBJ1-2	CASSTGYGYTF	TGTGCCAGCAGTACAGGTTATGGCTACACCTTC
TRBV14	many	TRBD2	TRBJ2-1	CASSQGAVGTSPYNEQFF	TGTGCCAGCAGCCAAGGGGCTGTCGGGACTAGTCCCTACAATGAGCAGTTCTTC
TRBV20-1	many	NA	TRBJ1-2	CSARIEVYTF	TGCAGTGCTAGAATAGAAGTCTACACCTTC
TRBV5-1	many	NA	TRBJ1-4	CASRTATNEKLFF	TGCGCCAGCAGAACTGCAACTAATGAAAAACTGTTTTTT
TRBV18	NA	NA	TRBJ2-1	CASSPGASSYNEQFF	TGTGCCAGCTCACCGGGGGCCAGTTCCTACAATGAGCAGTTCTTC
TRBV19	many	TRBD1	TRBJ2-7	CASSIDARQGASYEQYF	TGTGCCAGTAGTATAGATGCAAGACAGGGGGCATCCTACGAGCAGTACTTC
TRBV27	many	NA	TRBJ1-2	CASSRTVLAYGYTF	TGTGCCAGCAGCCGGACAGTACTCGCCTATGGCTACACCTTC
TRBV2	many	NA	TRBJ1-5	CASRGGNQPQHF	TGTGCCAGCCGAGGGGGTAACCAGCCCCAGCATTTT
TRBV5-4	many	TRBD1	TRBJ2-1	CASSFRTGGSNEQFF	TGTGCCAGCAGCTTCAGGACAGGGGGAAGCAATGAGCAGTTCTTC
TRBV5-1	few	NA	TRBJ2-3	CASSLVPVSTDAQYF	TGCGCCAGCAGCTTGGTCCCAGTCAGCACAGATGCGCAGTATTTT
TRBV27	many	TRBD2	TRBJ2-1	CASSTLAGGPNEQFF	TGTGCCAGCAGCACACTAGCGGGAGGACCAAATGAGCAGTTCTTC
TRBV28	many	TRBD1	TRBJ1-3	CASSYGQGSNTIYF	TGTGCCAGCAGCTACGGACAGGGGTCAAACACCATATATTTT
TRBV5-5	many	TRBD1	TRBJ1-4	CASSMGTVSYDKLFF	TGTGCCAGCAGCATGGGGACAGTTTCTTATGATAAACTGTTTTTT
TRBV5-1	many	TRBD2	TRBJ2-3	CASSSGLAGHSTDTQYF	TGCGCCAGCAGCTCGGGACTAGCGGGGCATAGCACAGATACGCAGTATTTT
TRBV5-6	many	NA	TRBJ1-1	CASSFGVYTEAFF	TGTGCCAGCAGCTTCGGGGTCTACACTGAAGCTTTCTTT
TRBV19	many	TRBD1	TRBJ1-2	CASSIDAGTGLSSGGYTF	TGTGCCAGTAGTATAGACGCCGGGACAGGGTTATCTTCAGGTGGCTACACCTTC
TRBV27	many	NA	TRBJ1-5	CASTTGGSQPQHF	TGTGCCAGCACCACCGGGGGTAGTCAGCCCCAGCATTTT
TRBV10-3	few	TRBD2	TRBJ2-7	CAISEPWDYTYEQYF	TGTGCCATCAGTGAGCCTTGGGACTACACCTACGAGCAGTACTTC
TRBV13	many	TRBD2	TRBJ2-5	CASSSVPGLAGGGETQYF	TGTGCCAGCAGTTCTGTTCCGGGACTAGCGGGTGGCGGTGAGACCCAGTACTTC
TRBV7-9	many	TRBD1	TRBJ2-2	CASNHRGRTGELFF	TGTGCCAGCAACCACAGGGGGCGGACCGGGGAGCTGTTTTTT
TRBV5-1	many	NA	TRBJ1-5	CASSFDFGQPQHF	TGCGCCAGCAGCTTCGACTTCGGTCAGCCCCAGCATTTT
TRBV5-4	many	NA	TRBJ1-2	CASSLTGFGYTF	TGTGCCAGCAGCTTAACAGGGTTCGGCTACACCTTC
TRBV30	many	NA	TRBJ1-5	CAWTRQHSNQPQHF	TGTGCCTGGACTAGACAGCATAGCAATCAGCCCCAGCATTTT
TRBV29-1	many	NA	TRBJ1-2	CSVPGTSNYGYTF	TGCAGCGTACCTGGGACATCCAACTATGGCTACACCTTC
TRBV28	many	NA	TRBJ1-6	CASSLTVRIPNSPLHF	TGTGCCAGCAGTTTAACAGTTCGAATCCCCAATTCACCCCTCCACTTT
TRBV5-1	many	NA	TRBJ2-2	CASSPRDTGELFF	TGCGCCAGCAGCCCCAGGGACACCGGGGAGCTGTTTTTT
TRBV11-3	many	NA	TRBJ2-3	CASSQQPDNSDTQYF	TGTGCCAGCAGCCAACAGCCAGACAACTCAGATACGCAGTATTTT
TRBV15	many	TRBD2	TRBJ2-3	CATSFRLTSGSTDTQYF	TGTGCCACCAGCTTTCGACTCACAAGCGGGAGTACAGATACGCAGTATTTT
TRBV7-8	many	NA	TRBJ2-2	CASSLVVALDTGELFF	TGTGCCAGCAGCTTAGTGGTAGCTTTGGACACCGGGGAGCTGTTTTTT
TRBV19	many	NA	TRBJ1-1	CASSFDKGTEAFF	TGTGCCAGTAGCTTTGACAAGGGGACTGAAGCTTTCTTT
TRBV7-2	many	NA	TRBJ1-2	CASSLERRSGYTF	TGTGCCAGCAGCTTAGAGCGGCGTTCCGGCTACACCTTC
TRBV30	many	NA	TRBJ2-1	CAWSRGSTYNEQFF	TGTGCCTGGAGTAGAGGGAGCACCTACAATGAGCAGTTCTTC
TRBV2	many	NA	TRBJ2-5	CASLASLTQYF	TGTGCCAGCTTGGCCTCGTTGACCCAGTACTTC
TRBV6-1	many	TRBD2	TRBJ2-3	CASSVWGGDTDTQYF	TGTGCCAGCAGTGTTTGGGGGGGTGACACAGATACGCAGTATTTT
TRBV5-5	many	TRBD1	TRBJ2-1	CASSLDYRTGTGKSEQFF	TGTGCCAGCAGCTTGGACTACCGGACAGGGACGGGGAAAAGTGAGCAGTTCTTC
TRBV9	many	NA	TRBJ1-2	CASSAGGDYGYTF	TGTGCCAGCAGCGCCGGGGGGGACTATGGCTACACCTTC
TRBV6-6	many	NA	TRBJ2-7	CASSYPTPGVGEQYF	TGTGCCAGCAGTTACCCGACTCCGGGGGTTGGGGAGCAGTACTTC
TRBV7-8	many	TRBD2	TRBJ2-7	CASSLGTSSHEQYF	TGTGCCAGCAGCCTCGGGACTAGCTCACACGAGCAGTACTTC
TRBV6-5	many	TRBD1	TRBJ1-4	CASSYPGQEEIF	TGTGCCAGCAGTTACCCGGGACAGGAAGAGATTTTT
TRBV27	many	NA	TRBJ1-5	CASSMYSNQPQHF	TGTGCCAGCAGTATGTATAGCAATCAGCCCCAGCATTTT
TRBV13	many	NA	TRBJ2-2	CASSRLNLAENTGELFF	TGTGCCAGCAGCAGGCTAAATTTAGCCGAGAACACCGGGGAGCTGTTTTTT